The 5 T cell receptor beta chains listed next were all sequenced from one sample in a study of shared clonotypes between healthy human individuals. Repertoires were generated with immunoSEQ multiplex PCR, while TCRdb's copy carries only in-frame clones and drops some. The sample includes approximately 1.5 million clones, 98% to 99% of them seen just once. The source material was naive CD4+ T cells sorted from blood. The subset is: CD45RA+ positively selected. Source of these receptors: a man younger than 45 in good health.

The V gene is TRBV18, the J gene TRBJ2-2, with D uncertain. In germline, CDR1 is KGHSH, CDR2 LQKENI. The CDR3 loop spans 14 amino acids. V was cut by 1 base and J by 7 bases, with 10 bases left in between. CDR3 DNA: TGTGCCAGCTCACCACAAAGCGATCTCGGGGAGCTGTTTTTT. Amino acids: CASSPQSDLGELFF.

The CDR3 region is CASSRGQGTLEENEQFF. DNA of the CDR3: TGTGCCAGCAGCCGGGGACAGGGAACCCTAGAAGAAAATGAGCAGTTCTTC. The V call is TRBV13, the J call TRBJ2-1; 9 nucleotides agree with TRBD1. The CDR3 covers 17 residues. Germline CDR1 reads PRHDT; CDR2 reads FYEKMQ (reference sequence). The trim removed 5 bases at V and 7 bases at J, leaving 15 bases unmatched.

This sequence joins TRBV5-5 and TRBJ2-7; 9 bases are a match to TRBD1. Per germline, CDR1 SGHKS and CDR2 YYEKEE (reference sequence). V was pared by 5 bases and J by 4 bases, with 7 bases of the junction left unmatched. The CDR3 is made up of 14 amino acids. CDR3 protein: CASSRDRVGYEQYF. The CDR3 DNA sequence: TGTGCCAGCAGTCGGGACAGGGTGGGTTACGAGCAGTACTTC. The whole variable domain, filled in from reference TRBV5-5 and TRBJ2-7, reads DAGVTQSPTHLIKTRGQQVTLRCSPISGHKSVSWYQQVLGQGPQFIFQYYEKEERGRGNFPDRFSARQFPNYSSELNVNALLLGDSALYLCASSRDRVGYEQYFGPGTRLTVT.

The chain joins TRBV7-8 to TRBJ2-3; a weak D match, TRBD2 (6 bases). The germline V gene encodes CDR1 SGHVS and CDR2 FQNEAQ. Trimming took off 5 bases at V and 2 bases at J, with 17 bases between the two ends. The CDR3 is made up of 16 amino acids. In DNA form, the CDR3 reads TGTGCCAGCAGCCCCCGGACTAACCCTTCCACAGATACGCAGTATTTT. This translates into CASSPRTNPSTDTQYF.

The rearrangement joins TRBV19 to TRBJ2-1; 11 bases are shared with TRBD2. This CDR3 is 14 amino acids long. J lost 7 bases, V lost 3 bases, and 2 bases had no gene match. CDR1 LNHDA and CDR2 SQIVND come from the germline V gene (reference sequence). Here the CDR3 reads CASSIRTSGNEQFF. For the CDR3, the DNA is TGTGCCAGTAGTATCCGGACTAGCGGGAATGAGCAGTTCTTC.